Shown below are 20 T cell receptor beta chains from a single sample sequenced in a study of cytomegalovirus exposure and HLA in healthy donors (TCRdb year 2017). The library was prepared using the immunoSEQ multiplex PCR assay. TCRdb took this table from immuneACCESS and kept in-frame rearrangements with V and J called. Such tables lack part of the clones; where checked against another copy, unresolved V genes explain under half of the gap, and the rest is unexplained. Here the sample has under 200,000 clones; about 90% occur a single time. The biggest ten clones account for roughly 3% of the sample. Sequencing input: PBMCs. The origin of the receptors is a young woman in good health and CMV-seropositive.

V and J are TRBV5-1 and TRBJ2-1; D perhaps matches TRBD2 (6 bases). The germline V and J ends were trimmed by 4 bases and 3 bases, with 14 bases remaining between them. The length of the CDR3 is 15 residues. Germline CDR1 reads SGHRS; CDR2 reads YFSETQ. The CDR3 sequence: CASSLTGTHYNEQFF. In nucleotides, the CDR3 is TGCGCCAGCAGCCTTACCGGGACTCACTACAATGAGCAGTTCTTC.

This clone has only one observation. The V call is TRBV7-2, the J call TRBJ2-5, with TRBD2 matching 10 bases. Unmatched junction bases numbered 6, after V lost 5 bases and J lost 3 bases. CDR3 length: 15 amino acids. Germline V gene sequence: CDR1 SGHTA, CDR2 FQGNSA. The CDR3 bases are TGTGCCAGCAGCCTCCGAGGACTAGCGGAAGAGACCCAGTACTTC. This encodes CASSLRGLAEETQYF.

V is TRBV5-1 and J is TRBJ1-6, with no clear D. This CDR3 is built from 19 residues. Trimming left V 0 bases short and J 0 bases short, with 16 bases between. Germline CDR1 SGHRS, CDR2 YFSETQ. The DNA of the CDR3 is TGCGCCAGCAGCTTGGCCAGGCCAGGAAAAAGCTCCTATAATTCACCCCTCCACTTT. It codes for CASSLARPGKSSYNSPLHF.

The chain combines TRBV9 with TRBJ1-1; maybe TRBD1 (6 bases). The V gene lost 5 bases and the J gene lost 4 bases, with 12 bases spanning the gap. The CDR3 has 13 amino acids. The germline V gene has CDR1 SGDLS and CDR2 YYNGEE. Here the CDR3 reads CASSPQGITEAFF. In DNA form, the CDR3 reads TGTGCCAGCAGTCCGCAGGGGATCACTGAAGCTTTCTTT. Filled out from reference TRBV9 and TRBJ1-1, the complete variable domain reads DSGVTQTPKHLITATGQRVTLRCSPRSGDLSVYWYQQSLDQGLQFLIQYYNGEERAKGNILERFSAQQFPDLHSELNLSSLELGDSALYFCASSPQGITEAFFGQGTRLTVV.

This sequence joins TRBV30 and TRBJ2-7, with D perhaps TRBD2 (5 bases). CDR1 is GTSNPN, CDR2 SVGIG, per germline (reference sequence). The CDR3 length is 13 residues. The ends were cut back, 0 bases at V and 4 bases at J, with 10 bases in the middle. The CDR3 loop is CAWSVGPGYEQYF. In nucleotides, the CDR3 is TGTGCCTGGAGTGTAGGTCCGGGATACGAGCAGTACTTC.

This chain uses TRBV25-1 with TRBJ2-5; D is unclear. V was cut by 0 bases and J by 6 bases, with 11 bases left in between. This CDR3 is built from 14 residues. Germline assignment: CDR1 MGHDK and CDR2 SYGVNS. The CDR3 is CASSEYLEAQTQYF. CDR3 bases: TGTGCCAGCAGTGAATATTTAGAGGCCCAGACCCAGTACTTC.

The chain combines TRBV18 with TRBJ1-2; D is undetermined. Between the trimmed V and J ends, which lost 2 bases and 2 bases, there was a span of 12 bases. This CDR3 contains 15 residues. Germline-derived CDR1 and CDR2 are KGHSH and LQKENI. DNA of the CDR3: TGTGCCAGCTCACCAGGGCAGAGCTCAAACTATGGCTACACCTTC. This codes for CASSPGQSSNYGYTF.

This clone was found once. The chain links TRBV9 to TRBJ1-3, with 10 bases matching TRBD1. The CDR3 length is 15 residues. Germline V gene sequence: CDR1 SGDLS, CDR2 YYNGEE. The ends lost 0 bases at V and 8 bases at J; junction bases unmatched: 5. The CDR3 DNA reads TGTGCCAGCAGCGTAGTAGACAGGGGGCTGGACACCATATATTTT. As protein: CASSVVDRGLDTIYF.

The V and J genes are TRBV2 and TRBJ2-5; 7 nucleotides line up with TRBD1. V dropped 3 bases and J dropped 5; count of bases not matched to a gene: 0. The germline CDR1 and CDR2 sequences are SNHLY and FYNNEI. The CDR3 has 12 amino acids. CDR3 sequence (DNA): TGTGCCAGCAGTGACAGGGGGGAGACCCAGTACTTC. It yields the protein CASSDRGETQYF.

The rearrangement uses TRBV15 and TRBJ2-3; perhaps TRBD2 as D (5 bases). Looked up from germline, CDR1 is LNHNV and CDR2 is YYDKDF (reference sequence). Trimming shortened V by 5 bases and J by 1 base, and 10 bases separated the two germline ends. The CDR3 runs to 14 residues. The CDR3 DNA reads as TGTGCCACCAGCGGCATCGGGGGCACAGATACGCAGTATTTT. This gives the protein CATSGIGGTDTQYF.

The V gene is TRBV18, the J gene TRBJ1-3; D is unresolved. This CDR3 is built from 15 residues. Per germline, CDR1 KGHSH and CDR2 LQKENI. Trimming took 0 bases from V and 0 from J, leaving 6 bases between them. The CDR3 protein is CASSPPSSSGNTIYF. In DNA, the CDR3 is TGTGCCAGCTCACCACCGTCTAGCTCTGGAAACACCATATATTTT.

The rearrangement links TRBV7-9 to TRBJ2-5, with D maybe TRBD2 (6 bases). CDR3 length: 15 amino acids. CDR1 and CDR2 (germline): SEHNR, FQNEAQ (reference sequence). Between the trimmed V and J ends, which lost 1 base and 4 bases, there was a span of 13 bases. The chain's CDR3 is CASSLVTGVGETQYF. The CDR3 bases are TGTGCCAGCAGCTTAGTTACGGGGGTAGGAGAGACCCAGTACTTC.

The J gene is TRBJ2-1, the V gene TRBV9; TRBD2 matches at 7 bases. This CDR3 has 15 amino acids. Per the germline V gene, CDR1 is SGDLS and CDR2 is YYNGEE. Trimming at V came to 4 bases and at J to 6 bases, leaving 10 bases not matched to a gene. CDR3 amino acids: CASSPRTSFPNEQFF. The DNA of the CDR3 is TGTGCCAGCAGCCCCAGGACTAGTTTCCCCAATGAGCAGTTCTTC.

The chain links TRBV5-1 to TRBJ1-1; D is possibly TRBD1 (6 bases). Per the germline V gene, CDR1 is SGHRS and CDR2 is YFSETQ. The CDR3 runs 15 residues. Deletions cut 4 bases from V and 2 bases from J, with 15 bases between. CDR3 sequence: CASSLRTATNTEAFF. In DNA form, the CDR3 reads TGCGCCAGCAGCCTTCGGACAGCCACTAACACTGAAGCTTTCTTT.

V gene TRBV5-5 combines with J gene TRBJ2-5; 9 bases map to TRBD2. The CDR3 extends over 17 amino acids. Trimming at V came to 0 bases and at J to 2 bases, leaving 8 bases not matched to a gene. Germline CDR1 reads SGHKS; CDR2 reads YYEKEE (reference sequence). In DNA form, the CDR3 reads TGTGCCAGCAGCTTGGGTCCTGGCGGGGGGGCACAAGAGACCCAGTACTTC. Protein sequence: CASSLGPGGGAQETQYF.

The chain couples TRBV9 to TRBJ2-7; TRBD2 aligns across 8 bases. Trimming took 0 bases from V and 7 from J; bases not matched to a gene: 9. The CDR3 length is 15 residues. Germline loops: CDR1 SGDLS, CDR2 YYNGEE. The CDR3 here is CASSVASGRVEEQYF. CDR3 DNA: TGTGCCAGCAGCGTAGCTTCCGGGAGGGTGGAGGAGCAGTACTTC.

V and J are TRBV10-3 and TRBJ1-1; the match to TRBD1 covers 7 bases. Germline-derived CDR1 and CDR2 are ENHRY and SYGVKD. The V gene end was trimmed by 10 bases and the J gene end by 1 base; junction bases not matched to a gene: 6. There are 13 residues in the CDR3. The CDR3 sequence: CASTGDENTEAFF. CDR3 sequence (DNA): TGTGCCAGCACAGGGGATGAGAACACTGAAGCTTTCTTT.

Only a few counts were recorded for this clone. The genes are TRBV4-2 and TRBJ2-5, with 8 bases identical to TRBD2. V lost 4 bases and J lost 5; bases outside the gene matches: 9. CDR1 and CDR2 (germline): LGHNA, YNFKEQ. The CDR3 is 15 residues long. The CDR3 sequence: CASSPVRGGLETQYF. The CDR3 DNA reads TGTGCCAGCAGCCCCGTTCGGGGGGGCCTTGAGACCCAGTACTTC.

The chain recombines TRBV6-1 with TRBJ1-1; D is possibly TRBD1 (6 bases). Between the trimmed V and J ends, which lost 6 bases and 4 bases, there was a span of 12 bases. The CDR3 totals 13 residues. The germline V gene encodes CDR1 MNHNS and CDR2 SASEGT. The CDR3 loop reads CASRTGSFTEAFF. The CDR3 nucleotides read TGTGCCAGCAGGACAGGCAGTTTCACTGAAGCTTTCTTT.

This clone occurred a few times. The J gene is TRBJ1-4, the V gene TRBV6-1; TRBD1 matches 7 bases. Germline V lookup: CDR1 MNHNS, CDR2 SASEGT. The CDR3 has 15 residues. Unmatched junction bases numbered 7, after V lost 1 base and J lost 8 bases. Written as DNA, the CDR3 is TGTGCCAGCAGTGAAGGACAGGGAGGAGTCGAAAAACTGTTTTTT. Its translation: CASSEGQGGVEKLFF.